This T cell receptor (beta chain) comes out of a study of cytomegalovirus exposure and HLA in healthy donors. In the study overall: It was reported in a later analysis that the same platform had been used for the roughly 130 validation repertoires as for the 550 to 700 first-cohort repertoires. Study results and limitations: Among TCR sequences, most were rare, though some public TCRs appeared in many donors. As confirmed in vitro, a few CMV-associated chains were specific for CMV antigens. The authors enumerated over 150 TCR beta chains as linked to cytomegalovirus.

On this clone: Its antigen is undetermined.

V lost 1 base and J lost 4, with 13 bases in between. The CDR3 loop spans 16 amino acids. The germline CDR1 and CDR2 sequences are LGHNA and YNFKEQ. Repertoires were generated with immunoSEQ multiplex PCR, while TCRdb's copy carries only in-frame clones and drops some. The sample has under 200,000 clones, 86% seen once. Sequences were obtained from PBMCs. The source of this sequence is a woman between 18 and 29 years old in good health and CMV-seronegative. The V gene is TRBV4-2, the J gene TRBJ2-2; tentatively, D is TRBD1 (6 bases). The CDR3: CASSQGGRGGTGELFF. The CDR3 region has the DNA TGTGCCAGCAGCCAAGGTGGCAGGGGCGGCACCGGGGAGCTGTTTTTT.